Listed below are T cell receptor beta chains from one sample, sequenced in a study of blood T cell repertoires in COVID-19. This table comes from immunoSEQ multiplex PCR, and its TCRdb copy is limited to in-frame clones, with some not included. Found here are fewer than 200,000 clones, 70% to 90% of them singletons; the top ten hold 1.5% to 2%. The source material was peripheral blood. These receptors all come from a man aged 18 to 29 who had recovered from COVID-19. The CDR3 runs from the conserved cysteine through the conserved F or W. The D gene is left open where the match is weak. Where a row states a size, it is once, few, many or the class of an expanded clone; other rows omit it.

TRBD2	TRBJ2-5	NA	TRBV19	CASSPKPGLAGETQYF	TGTGCCAGTAGTCCTAAACCGGGACTAGCGGGAGAGACCCAGTACTTC
TRBD1	TRBJ2-7	NA	TRBV29-1	CSVDRQGAREQYF	TGCAGCGTTGACCGCCAGGGGGCGCGAGAGCAGTACTTC
TRBD2	TRBJ2-2	NA	TRBV5-4	CASIPYGLAGTGELFF	TGTGCCAGCATCCCCTATGGGCTAGCGGGCACCGGGGAGCTGTTTTTT
TRBD2	TRBJ2-1	once	TRBV9	CASSVGSSGIGDEQFF	TGTGCCAGCAGCGTAGGGTCTAGCGGGATAGGAGATGAGCAGTTCTTC
TRBD2	TRBJ2-3	once	TRBV30	CAWTRTSGGLTDTQYF	TGTGCCTGGACCCGCACTAGCGGAGGCTTGACAGATACGCAGTATTTT
NA	TRBJ2-7	NA	TRBV9	CASSVGGNSYEQYF	TGTGCCAGCAGCGTAGGCGGGAATTCCTACGAGCAGTACTTC
TRBD2	TRBJ2-7	NA	TRBV20-1	CSASGTTVDEQYF	TGCAGTGCTAGTGGGACTACGGTGGACGAGCAGTACTTC
TRBD2	TRBJ2-1	NA	TRBV7-6	CASSGAGAGVYNEQFF	TGTGCCAGCAGCGGGGCGGGAGCGGGAGTGTACAATGAGCAGTTCTTC
TRBD1	TRBJ1-2	NA	TRBV6-5	CASSPDRGRYGYTF	TGTGCCAGCAGCCCAGACAGGGGAAGGTATGGCTACACCTTC
NA	TRBJ1-1	NA	TRBV9	CASSVVPDSTEAFF	TGTGCCAGCAGCGTAGTCCCTGATAGCACTGAAGCTTTCTTT
NA	TRBJ2-1	NA	TRBV21-1	CASSKASLTGTPYCPYNEQFF	TGTGCCAGCAGCAAAGCTAGCCTAACCGGGACTCCCTATTGCCCCTACAATGAGCAGTTCTTC
NA	TRBJ1-1	NA	TRBV30	CAWRGGGNTEAFF	TGTGCCTGGAGGGGGGGAGGGAACACTGAAGCTTTCTTT
NA	TRBJ2-5	once	TRBV7-8	CASSNPGYETQYF	TGTGCCAGCAGCAACCCCGGGTACGAGACCCAGTACTTC
TRBD2	TRBJ2-7	NA	TRBV10-3	CAISAGTSGLSYEQYF	TGTGCCATCAGTGCAGGTACTAGCGGTCTCTCCTACGAGCAGTACTTC
NA	TRBJ1-3	NA	TRBV5-4	CASSSQGLGGNTIYF	TGTGCCAGCAGCAGCCAAGGACTCGGAGGAAACACCATATATTTT
NA	TRBJ1-5	NA	TRBV25-1	CASSEGLGGNQPQHF	TGTGCCAGCAGTGAAGGATTGGGGGGTAATCAGCCCCAGCATTTT
NA	TRBJ2-2	once	TRBV7-9	CASIGTEGAGELFF	TGTGCCAGCATTGGGACCGAGGGGGCCGGGGAGCTGTTTTTT
TRBD1	TRBJ2-7	NA	TRBV2	CASIRQGSLYEQYF	TGTGCCAGCATTCGACAGGGTTCCCTATACGAGCAGTACTTC
NA	TRBJ1-1	NA	TRBV6-2/TRBV6-3	CASSPSTQEEAFF	TGTGCCAGCAGTCCCTCTACGCAGGAGGAGGCTTTCTTT
NA	TRBJ2-7	NA	TRBV7-2	CASSPGAGVTYEQYF	TGTGCCAGCAGCCCTGGGGCAGGGGTAACCTACGAGCAGTACTTC
TRBD1	TRBJ1-4	NA	TRBV24-1	CAAQGTGNEKLFF	TGTGCCGCACAGGGGACAGGTAATGAAAAACTGTTTTTT
TRBD2	TRBJ2-3	few	TRBV9	CASSPPAGANADTQYF	TGTGCCAGCAGCCCCCCGGCGGGAGCAAACGCAGATACGCAGTATTTT
TRBD1	TRBJ2-6	NA	TRBV5-6	CASSEGTGVFGANVLTF	TGTGCCAGCAGCGAAGGGACAGGGGTTTTCGGGGCCAACGTCCTGACTTTC
TRBD1	TRBJ1-2	NA	TRBV5-1	CASSLDWDRIYGYTF	TGCGCCAGCAGCTTGGACTGGGACAGGATCTATGGCTACACCTTC
NA	TRBJ1-1	NA	TRBV19	CASSRWRDGEAFF	TGTGCCAGTAGTAGGTGGAGGGATGGTGAAGCTTTCTTT
TRBD1	TRBJ2-7	NA	TRBV4-3	CASSRMPDRAYEQYF	TGCGCCAGCAGCCGCATGCCGGACAGGGCCTACGAGCAGTACTTC
TRBD1	TRBJ2-7	NA	TRBV2	CASLTGTGGSEQYF	TGTGCCAGCCTCACCGGGACAGGGGGCAGCGAGCAGTACTTC
NA	TRBJ2-7	NA	TRBV6-1	CASSEALQGSAYEQYF	TGTGCCAGCAGTGAAGCGCTTCAGGGAAGCGCCTACGAGCAGTACTTC
NA	TRBJ2-3	NA	TRBV9	CASSVNLGGVSTDTQYF	TGTGCCAGCAGCGTAAACTTGGGCGGGGTTAGCACAGATACGCAGTATTTT
NA	TRBJ2-1	NA	TRBV19	CASSPRDSYNEQFF	TGTGCCAGTTCCCCCCGGGACTCCTACAATGAGCAGTTCTTC
TRBD2	TRBJ2-7	few	TRBV5-5	CASSASGGSHEQYF	TGTGCCAGCAGCGCGTCCGGGGGGAGCCACGAGCAGTACTTC
TRBD2	TRBJ2-3	NA	TRBV10-3	CAISESMASGSSYTDTQYF	TGTGCCATCAGTGAGTCGATGGCTAGCGGGAGCTCCTACACAGATACGCAGTATTTT
TRBD1	TRBJ1-5	NA	TRBV24-1	CATSDRTGKDQPQHF	TGTGCCACCAGTGATCGGACAGGGAAGGATCAGCCCCAGCATTTT
NA	TRBJ2-7	NA	TRBV5-1	CASKESGSSSYEQYF	TGCGCCAGTAAGGAGAGCGGGTCAAGCTCCTACGAGCAGTACTTC
TRBD1	TRBJ2-1	NA	TRBV7-3	CASSGTVYNEQFF	TGTGCCAGCAGCGGGACAGTTTACAATGAGCAGTTCTTC
NA	TRBJ1-1	once	TRBV15	CATSGQTYEAFF	TGTGCCACCAGCGGACAGACATATGAAGCTTTCTTT
TRBD1	TRBJ1-1	once	TRBV6-5	CASRDGQGASTEAFF	TGTGCCAGCAGGGACGGACAGGGGGCAAGCACTGAAGCTTTCTTT
NA	TRBJ2-7	NA	TRBV27	CASSLLLEGYEQYF	TGTGCCAGCAGTCTACTACTAGAGGGCTACGAGCAGTACTTC
TRBD2	TRBJ2-1	NA	TRBV3-1/TRBV3-2	CASSQDWLAGDNEQFF	TGTGCCAGCAGCCAAGATTGGCTAGCGGGAGACAATGAGCAGTTCTTC
NA	TRBJ2-7	NA	TRBV5-6	CASSQSRGRSLSSYEQYF	TGTGCCAGCAGCCAATCAAGGGGTAGGAGTCTTTCCTCCTACGAGCAGTACTTC